This T cell receptor (beta chain) was observed in a study of blood T cells in healthy people across ages (dated by TCRdb to between 2014 and 2016). As for the study more broadly: In model experiments, roughly one uniquely barcoded TCR beta cDNA molecule per two T cells was captured by template switching. The donors were split into four age groups: young (average about 15 years), middle-aged (nearly 40), aged (about 56) and long-lived (about 82). Two additional independent replicas of 1 million unique cDNA reads from the same blood draw were analyzed for two donors (one aged 18 to 30 and one aged 80 or older). Donors of different ages were randomly distributed across sequencing lanes to avoid experimental bias. Age-related changes in TCR beta repertoire diversity were measured in the study by deep sequencing normalized with unique cDNA molecular identifiers. Overall study results and their limits: Donor CMV infection status was unknown, potentially confounding age-related changes in expanded clonotypes. Estimates of total diversity from one million sequenced T cells were regarded as lower bounds and underestimates. The long-lived group showed more naive CD4+ T cells, fewer expanded clones and increased TCR diversity than the aged group, suggesting age selection. As age increased, observed TCR beta diversity per million T cells dropped in a roughly linear way, and a significant reduction was already evident by age about 40. Conclusive comparison of naive and antigen-experienced compartments was prevented by the profiling of bulk unsorted PBMCs. A strong correlation was found between observed TCR beta diversity and the percentage of naive T cells measured by flow cytometry.

Library prep was done by 5' RACE. The instrument given in TCRdb is Illumina HiSeq 2500. A second PCR of about 7 to 12 cycles was run with a J-beta primer mix and a sample-barcoded 5' primer. Each TCR beta cDNA molecule received a unique molecular identifier from a template-switch 5' adaptor carrying 12 random nucleotides. Each sample yielded at least 3 million CDR3-containing paired-end reads. All of the RNA was converted into first-strand cDNA using the Mint cDNA synthesis kit, with a TRBC-specific oligonucleotide serving as the primer. All cDNA was treated with uracil-DNA glycosylase and then went through a first 18-cycle PCR with the universal primers M1SS and BC2_uni_R. In the paper's pipeline: Normalization of each sample was performed by random selection of 1 million high-quality reads, each carrying a distinct molecular identifier. Reads with shared molecular identifiers were discarded instead of being binned into consensus sequences. CDR3 identification, clonotype clustering and error correction used MiTCR with a Q25 quality threshold and the strictest error-elimination algorithm. A nonparametric unseen species model with Euler transformation was used to estimate lower-bound total TCR beta diversity. The raw public reads went through TCRdb reprocessing: fastp at Q25, MiXCR clone calling, in-frame beta chains kept. Rows are combined by CDR3 protein, so each entry shows the most common genes and DNA. The V and J calls come from TCRdb's annotation, not from the publication. This sample gives approximately 1,000,000 distinct CDR3 sequences in total; about two fifths of them show up just once. The ten largest make up 10% to 15% of the sample.

Systemically healthy Caucasian individuals from Russia, roughly 40 in total and aged about 6 to 100 years, were included as donors. Around 10 milliliters of peripheral blood were drawn from each donor into EDTA-treated Vacutainer tubes. Ficoll-Paque density-gradient centrifugation was used to isolate PBMCs, with at least 6.5 million per sample. Trizol reagent was used to extract total RNA from PBMCs, with at least 5 micrograms per sample. For every donor, an aliquot of PBMCs went through flow cytometry to measure the percentages of naive CD45RAhigh/CD27high T cells. As to this clonotype: Its antigen is still unknown. No qualities accompany the bases; no much larger clone lies one base away.

V loses 2 bases of germline sequence and J loses 0 bases, and the interval between the two ends is 10 bases. The germline V gene specifies MNHEY as CDR1 and SVGEGT as CDR2. The CDR3 covers 15 residues, taking in both the cysteine and the phenylalanine. The CDR3 DNA has 45 bases and is translated from base 1. The clonotype originates from a man younger than 35 in good health. Material: blood. Rearrangement joined TRBV6-2 or TRBV6-3 to TRBJ2-5; the D gene could be either TRBD1 or TRBD2, each agreeing at 5 bases. For the CDR3, the sequence is CASSYLGADQETQYF. The bases are TGTGCCAGCAGTTACCTCGGGGCAGACCAAGAGACCCAGTACTTC.